This T cell receptor (beta chain) was captured in a study of T-cell memory formation after mild COVID-19. Germline V lookup: CDR1 LNHDA, CDR2 SQIVND (reference sequence). The length of the CDR3 is 17 residues. Trimming cost V 3 bases and J 9 bases; bases outside gene matches: 10. This clonotype has more than one count but fewer than ten. Constant-segment primers served in 5'RACE that generated TCR alpha and TCR beta cDNA libraries bearing sample barcodes and UMIs. One entry per CDR3 protein results from TCRdb running MiXCR on the 5' RACE reads. The table has about 430,000 distinct CDR3 sequences, 20% to 25% seen once.

This sequence was found in an adult woman who had mild COVID-19 (a few samples of this study predate the infection). Cell type and time point are not known. This chain uses TRBV19 with TRBJ2-1, with 14 bases lining up with TRBD2. Sequenced sample: PBMCs or a T cell subset sorted from them (not recorded which). CDR3 sequence: CASSMSPGLAGAGEQFF. The CDR3 nucleotides read TGTGCCAGTAGTATGTCGCCGGGACTAGCGGGAGCAGGTGAGCAGTTCTTC.